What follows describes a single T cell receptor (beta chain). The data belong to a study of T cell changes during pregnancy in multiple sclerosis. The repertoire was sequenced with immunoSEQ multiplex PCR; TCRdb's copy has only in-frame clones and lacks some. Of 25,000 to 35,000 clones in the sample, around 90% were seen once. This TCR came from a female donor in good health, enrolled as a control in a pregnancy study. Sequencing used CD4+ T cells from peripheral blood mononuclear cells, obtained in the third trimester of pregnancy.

The CDR3 nucleotides are TGTGCCAGCAGGGACAGGGTTGATGGAACCAACGTCCTGACTTTC. This translates into CASRDRVDGTNVLTF. The rearrangement links TRBV6-1 to TRBJ2-6; 8 bases are shared with TRBD1. The CDR3 extends over 15 amino acids. Trimming cost V 6 bases and J 8 bases; bases outside gene matches: 9. Germline CDR1 and CDR2: MNHNS and SASEGT.